The clone carrying this T cell receptor beta chain was seen ten or more times. The antigen remains undetermined. From the 5' RACE reads, TCRdb called clonotypes with MiXCR, one entry per CDR3 protein. The sample holds 170,000 or so distinct CDR3 sequences, approximately 6.2% seen once. The data derive from a study of T cells after yellow fever vaccination. Overall study results and limits: Clones that expanded after primary vaccination mostly reappeared after the booster (96% CD4, 70% to 90% CD8).

The CDR3 is 13 amino acids. Trimming shortened V by 6 bases and J by 3 bases, and 11 bases separated the two germline ends. This sequence originates from a young man who received the YFV17D yellow fever vaccine. The chain couples TRBV12-3 or TRBV12-4 to TRBJ1-1, with D possibly TRBD1 on 6 matching bases. Specimen: CD4+ T cells sorted from PBMCs, collected on the day of the first yellow fever vaccination. CDR3 loop: CASRRGEHTEAFF. The CDR3, as DNA: TGTGCCAGCAGGAGGGGGGAGCACACTGAAGCTTTCTTT.